The 10 T cell receptor beta chains in this list originate from one sample, sequenced in a study of brain T cells in children with intractable seizures. Generated by immunoSEQ multiplex PCR, the TCRdb table keeps only in-frame clones and is missing some. This table has about 320,000 clones, about 93% appearing once. As to time point: blood from clinic visit 5 months post-surgery; TSC patient then seizure free. The material sequenced was peripheral blood, taken less than 6 months after surgery. Receptors were obtained from a boy in the first two years of life with tuberous sclerosis and intractable seizures.

The genes are TRBV5-1 and TRBJ2-3; D may be TRBD1 or TRBD2 (5 bases each). CDR3 length: 13 amino acids. V shed 4 bases and J shed 0 bases, with 6 bases lying between them. Germline CDR1 reads SGHRS; CDR2 reads YFSETQ. CDR3 region: CASSGDSTDTQYF. Written as DNA, the CDR3 is TGCGCCAGCAGCGGGGACAGCACAGATACGCAGTATTTT.

The gene calls are TRBV11-2 and TRBJ2-1; 8 positions agree with TRBD1. Germline V gives CDR1 SGHAT, CDR2 FQNNGV. With V trimmed by 5 bases and J by 8 bases, 5 bases remained unmatched. This CDR3 has 13 residues. The CDR3 sequence: CASSGQGADEQFF. The CDR3 DNA reads as TGTGCCAGCAGCGGTCAGGGGGCCGATGAGCAGTTCTTC.

The chain is built from TRBV19 and TRBJ2-1, with 9 bases that match TRBD2. This CDR3 is 19 amino acids long. CDR1 LNHDA and CDR2 SQIVND come from the germline V gene (reference sequence). With 3 bases clipped from V and 1 base from J, the junction kept 13 bases outside the gene matches. Written as DNA, the CDR3 is TGTGCCAGTAGTATGACAACTAGCGGGCATGATTTATCCTACAATGAGCAGTTCTTC. This sequence encodes CASSMTTSGHDLSYNEQFF.

The chain joins TRBV12-3 or TRBV12-4 to TRBJ1-2; no clear D. This CDR3 has 12 amino acids. Deletions cut 3 bases from V and 1 base from J, with 3 bases between. The CDR3 loop is CASSFNNYGYTF. Written as DNA, the CDR3 is TGTGCCAGCAGTTTCAATAACTATGGCTACACCTTC.

The rearrangement uses TRBV7-9 and TRBJ2-1; D gene ambiguous. The ends were cut back, 5 bases at V and 4 bases at J, with 9 bases in the middle. In germline, CDR1 is SEHNR, CDR2 FQNEAQ (reference sequence). The CDR3 runs 13 residues. CDR3 loop: CASSRLDYNEQFF. The CDR3 DNA reads as TGTGCCAGCAGCCGACTCGATTACAATGAGCAGTTCTTC.

A word on this clone: The junction and the germline gene differ at one end; a read error may be behind it. The same CDR3 can be traced to other DNA sequences in this sample. The gene calls are TRBV24-1 and TRBJ1-5; D might be TRBD1 (6 bases). Germline V gene lookup returns CDR1 KGHDR and CDR2 SFDVKD. CDR3 size: 13 residues. The CDR3 loop is CATSRGSNQPQHF. CDR3 DNA sequence: TGCGCCACCAGCAGGGGAAGCAATCAGCCCCAGCATTTT.

The CDR3 DNA reads as TGTGCCAGCACCTTTTCCCCCGGAGGGCTCAATCAGCCCCAGCATTTT. Its protein is CASTFSPGGLNQPQHF. This sequence joins TRBV27 and TRBJ1-5; unclear D gene. This CDR3 has 16 amino acids. V dropped 7 bases and J dropped 3 bases, with 19 bases sitting between them. Germline CDR1 and CDR2: MNHEY and SMNVEV (reference sequence).

Remarks on this clone: In the same sample, other DNA sequences code for this CDR3. The genes are TRBV11-2 and TRBJ2-7; the match to TRBD2 covers 8 bases. The CDR3 length is 15 residues. V lost 1 base and J lost 3; bases outside the gene matches: 5. Germline-derived CDR1 and CDR2 are SGHAT and FQNNGV. DNA of the CDR3: TGTGCCAGCAGCTTAGGAGTCAGCGGGGGCTACGAGCAGTACTTC. As protein: CASSLGVSGGYEQYF.

The chain recombines TRBV29-1 with TRBJ2-1, with D uncertain. The V gene's germline CDR1 is SQVTM and CDR2 ANQGSEA. The germline V and J ends were trimmed by 1 base and 8 bases, with 6 bases remaining between them. CDR3 length equals 11 residues. The CDR3, as DNA: TGCAGCGTTGAAGCGGGCTATGAGCAGTTCTTC. Its translation: CSVEAGYEQFF.

V and J are TRBV4-1 and TRBJ2-7; no definite D call. The CDR3 is 13 amino acids. The germline V gene encodes CDR1 MGHRA and CDR2 YSYEKL. Trimming cost V 1 base and J 2 bases, with 6 bases left between them. The CDR3 here is CASSQVGAYEQYF. The CDR3 DNA is TGCGCCAGCAGCCAAGTGGGTGCCTACGAGCAGTACTTC.